This T cell receptor (beta chain) was observed in a study of early T cells in non-severe SARS-CoV-2 infection. The wider study: Bulk RNA isolated from unsorted whole blood underwent sequencing; chains were not paired. Study-wide results and limits: There was a bias toward anti-spike CD8 responses in VDJdb matching, which missed private and CD4 specificities.

In its sample, this clonotype was seen a few times. The antigen is undetermined. The library protocol tagged individual cDNA molecules with unique molecular identifiers. MiXCR, applied by TCRdb to the 5' RACE reads, yields one record per CDR3 protein. Of about 33,000 distinct CDR3 sequences listed, 5% to 6% are singletons. The CDR3 length is 15 residues. The ends were cut back, 0 bases at V and 2 bases at J, with 8 bases in the middle. The germline CDR1 and CDR2 sequences are SGHRS and YFSETQ. This rearrangement joins TRBV5-1 to TRBJ2-2, with D perhaps TRBD2 (5 bases). The sequence derives from an adult who was a healthcare worker with PCR-confirmed SARS-CoV-2 infection or an uninfected control (not recorded which). The source material was whole blood. CDR3 loop: CASSLAAANTGELFF. Here the CDR3 DNA reads TGCGCCAGCAGCTTGGCAGCGGCCAACACCGGGGAGCTGTTTTTT.